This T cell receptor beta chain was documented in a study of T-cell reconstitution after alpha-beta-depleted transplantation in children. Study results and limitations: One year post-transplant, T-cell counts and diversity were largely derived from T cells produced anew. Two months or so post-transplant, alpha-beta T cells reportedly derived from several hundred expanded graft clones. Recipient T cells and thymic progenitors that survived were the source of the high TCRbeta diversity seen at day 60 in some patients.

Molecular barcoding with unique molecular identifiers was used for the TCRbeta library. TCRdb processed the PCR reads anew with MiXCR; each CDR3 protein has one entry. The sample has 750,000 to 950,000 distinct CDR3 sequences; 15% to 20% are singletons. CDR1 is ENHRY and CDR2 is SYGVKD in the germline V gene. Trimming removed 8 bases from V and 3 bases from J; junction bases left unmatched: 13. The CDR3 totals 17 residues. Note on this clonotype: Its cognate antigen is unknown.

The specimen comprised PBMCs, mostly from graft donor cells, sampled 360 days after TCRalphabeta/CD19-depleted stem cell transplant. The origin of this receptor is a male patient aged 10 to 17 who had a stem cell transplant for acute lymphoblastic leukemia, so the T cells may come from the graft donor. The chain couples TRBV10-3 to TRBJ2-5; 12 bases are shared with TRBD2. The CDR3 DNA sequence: TGTGCCATCTATATGGGACCGGGACTAGCGGGTAAAGAGACCCAGTACTTC. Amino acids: CAIYMGPGLAGKETQYF.